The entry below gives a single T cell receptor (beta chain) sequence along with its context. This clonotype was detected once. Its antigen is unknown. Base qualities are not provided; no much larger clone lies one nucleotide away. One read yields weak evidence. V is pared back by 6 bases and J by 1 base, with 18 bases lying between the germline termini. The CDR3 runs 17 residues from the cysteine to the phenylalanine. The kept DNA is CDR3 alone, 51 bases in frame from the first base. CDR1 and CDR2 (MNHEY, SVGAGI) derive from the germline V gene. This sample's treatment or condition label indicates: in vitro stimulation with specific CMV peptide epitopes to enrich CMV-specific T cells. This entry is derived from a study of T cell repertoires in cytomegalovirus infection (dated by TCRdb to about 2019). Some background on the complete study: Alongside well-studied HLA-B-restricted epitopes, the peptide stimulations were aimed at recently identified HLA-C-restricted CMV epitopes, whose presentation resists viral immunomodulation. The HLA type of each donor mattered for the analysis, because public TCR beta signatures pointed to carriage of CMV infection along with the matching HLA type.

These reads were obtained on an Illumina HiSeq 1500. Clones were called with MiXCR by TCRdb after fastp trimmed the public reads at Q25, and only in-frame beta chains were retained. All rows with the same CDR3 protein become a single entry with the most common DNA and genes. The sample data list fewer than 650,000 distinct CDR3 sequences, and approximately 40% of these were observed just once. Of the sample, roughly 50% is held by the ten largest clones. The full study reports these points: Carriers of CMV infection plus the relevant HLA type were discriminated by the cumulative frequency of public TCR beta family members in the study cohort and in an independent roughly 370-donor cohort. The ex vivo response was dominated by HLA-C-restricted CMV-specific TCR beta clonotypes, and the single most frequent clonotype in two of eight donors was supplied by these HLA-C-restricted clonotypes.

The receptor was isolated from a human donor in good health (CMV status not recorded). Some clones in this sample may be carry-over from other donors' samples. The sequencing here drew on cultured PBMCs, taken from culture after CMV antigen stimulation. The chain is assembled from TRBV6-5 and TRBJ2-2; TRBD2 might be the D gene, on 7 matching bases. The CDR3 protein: CASRLEGGSMNTGELFF. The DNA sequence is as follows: TGTGCCAGCAGACTCGAGGGGGGGAGTATGAACACCGGGGAGCTGTTTTTT.